This TCR beta chain was documented in a study of PD-1 blockade in classical Hodgkin lymphoma. Sequenced by immunoSEQ multiplex PCR; TCRdb stores in-frame clones only, minus some. This sample has around 91,000 clones, with roughly 81% found just once. The CDR3 is 13 amino acids. Germline assignment: CDR1 SGDLS and CDR2 YYNGEE. Between the trimmed V and J ends, which lost 2 bases and 8 bases, there was a span of 11 bases. Brentuximab vedotin exposure varied, and every patient relapsed after autologous stem cell transplantation. The sample here was peripheral blood mononuclear cells (PBMCs), taken before the second cycle of nivolumab. V gene TRBV9 combines with J gene TRBJ2-1, with TRBD2 as a possible D gene (6 bases). This receptor was taken from a human donor with classical Hodgkin lymphoma. The CDR3 DNA follows: TGTGCCAGCAGCGTCCGACTAGGTGATGAGCAGTTCTTC. Its translation is CASSVRLGDEQFF.